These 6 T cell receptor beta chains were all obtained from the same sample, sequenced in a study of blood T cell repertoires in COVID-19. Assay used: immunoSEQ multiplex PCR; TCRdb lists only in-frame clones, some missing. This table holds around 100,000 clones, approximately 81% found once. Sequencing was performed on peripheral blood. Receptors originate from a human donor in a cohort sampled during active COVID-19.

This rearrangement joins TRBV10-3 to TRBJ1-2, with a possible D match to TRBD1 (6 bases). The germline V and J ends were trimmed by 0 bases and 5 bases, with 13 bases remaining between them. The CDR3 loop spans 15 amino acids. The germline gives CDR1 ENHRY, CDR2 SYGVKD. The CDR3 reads CAISESNRGAYGYTF. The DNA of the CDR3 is TGTGCCATCAGTGAGTCGAACCGGGGGGCGTATGGCTACACCTTC.

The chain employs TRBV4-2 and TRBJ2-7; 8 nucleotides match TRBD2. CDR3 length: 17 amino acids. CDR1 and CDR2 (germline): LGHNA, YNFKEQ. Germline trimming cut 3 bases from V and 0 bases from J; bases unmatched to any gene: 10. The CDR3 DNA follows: TGTGCCAGCAGCCACGTCCCTACTAGCGGTAGCTCCTACGAGCAGTACTTC. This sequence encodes CASSHVPTSGSSYEQYF.

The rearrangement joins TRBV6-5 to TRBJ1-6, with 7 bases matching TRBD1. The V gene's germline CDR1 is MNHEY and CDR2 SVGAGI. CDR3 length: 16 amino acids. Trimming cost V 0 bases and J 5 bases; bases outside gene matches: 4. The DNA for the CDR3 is TGTGCCAGCAGTTACTCTCCCAGGGGGGATAATTCACCCCTCCACTTT. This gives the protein CASSYSPRGDNSPLHF.

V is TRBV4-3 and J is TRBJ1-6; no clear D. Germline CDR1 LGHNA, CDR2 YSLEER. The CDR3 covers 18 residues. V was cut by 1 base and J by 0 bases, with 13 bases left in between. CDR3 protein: CASSQGASGTSYNSPLHF. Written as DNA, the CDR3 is TGCGCCAGCAGCCAAGGGGCCAGTGGAACCTCCTATAATTCACCCCTCCACTTT.

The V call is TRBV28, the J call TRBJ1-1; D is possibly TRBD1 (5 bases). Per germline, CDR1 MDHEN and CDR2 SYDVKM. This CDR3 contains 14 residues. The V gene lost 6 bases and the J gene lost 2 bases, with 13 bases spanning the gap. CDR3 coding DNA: TGTGCCAGCAGCGAGTATAGGACAAACACTGAAGCTTTCTTT. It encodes CASSEYRTNTEAFF.

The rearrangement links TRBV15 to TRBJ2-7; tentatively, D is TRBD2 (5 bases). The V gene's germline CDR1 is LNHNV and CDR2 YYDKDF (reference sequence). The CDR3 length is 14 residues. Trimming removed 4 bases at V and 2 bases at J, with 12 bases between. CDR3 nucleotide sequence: TGTGCCACCAGCATACTACTCGGGGCCTACGAGCAGTACTTC. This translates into CATSILLGAYEQYF.